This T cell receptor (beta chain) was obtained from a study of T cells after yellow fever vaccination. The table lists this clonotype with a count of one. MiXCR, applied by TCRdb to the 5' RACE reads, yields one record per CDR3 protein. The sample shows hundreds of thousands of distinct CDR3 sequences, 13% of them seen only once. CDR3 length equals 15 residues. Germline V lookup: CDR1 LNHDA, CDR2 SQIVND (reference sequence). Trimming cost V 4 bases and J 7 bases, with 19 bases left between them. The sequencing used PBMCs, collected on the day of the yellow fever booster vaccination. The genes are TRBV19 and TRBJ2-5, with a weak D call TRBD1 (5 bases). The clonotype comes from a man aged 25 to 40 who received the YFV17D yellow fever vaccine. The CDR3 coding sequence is TGTGCCAGTAGTACGAGACAGTCGGTGTGGGTGACCCAGTACTTC. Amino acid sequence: CASSTRQSVWVTQYF.